These T cell receptor beta chains were read from a single sample in a study of T-cell memory formation after mild COVID-19. TCRdb re-derived calls from the 5' RACE reads in MiXCR, one entry per CDR3 protein. The table lists 450,000 or so distinct CDR3 sequences, 20% of them singletons, with approximately 8.1% in the top ten. Material: PBMCs or a T cell subset sorted from them (not recorded which). These receptors were collected from an adult woman who had mild COVID-19 (a few samples of this study predate the infection). Cell type and time point are not known. Each CDR3 is given without its conserved first and last residue.

V: TRBV4-1; CDR3: ASSLEGAASSYEQY
V: TRBV6-6; CDR3: ASSYESGADTQY
V: TRBV7-9; CDR3: ASSLGQGAKGAEAF
V: TRBV27; CDR3: ASSGTAEGLGIQY
V: TRBV20-1; CDR3: SAPQFRGPGGYT
V: TRBV11-3; CDR3: ASSSRTSGRGTQY
V: TRBV5-1; CDR3: ASSPDREGTGELF
V: TRBV7-6; CDR3: ASSPRTRDNGYT
V: TRBV6-2/TRBV6-3; CDR3: ASSLRQGAMGQF
V: TRBV18; CDR3: ASALGQYKNEQF
V: TRBV29-1; CDR3: SVESLGQGTDTQY
V: TRBV7-6; CDR3: ASSFNAKGGVNYGYT
V: TRBV7-2; CDR3: ASSTQGVSLGTEAF
V: TRBV7-2; CDR3: ASSLGQGASGLDVTGELF
V: TRBV5-8; CDR3: ASSLAAWGQQSYNEQF
V: TRBV12-3/TRBV12-4; CDR3: ASSLGTGGGKLF
V: TRBV5-5; CDR3: ASSPRAGQGTNYGYT
V: TRBV9; CDR3: ASSKGTGQAGNTIY
V: TRBV2; CDR3: ASSGERLAF
V: TRBV12-3/TRBV12-4; CDR3: ASSREGLARQETQY
V: TRBV20-1; CDR3: SAWGGKNYGYT
V: TRBV30; CDR3: AWRRLMNTEAF
V: TRBV28; CDR3: ASSLLDSTYTEAF
V: TRBV20-1; CDR3: SARGQGKNNEQF
V: TRBV2; CDR3: ASSEPKNQPQH
V: TRBV20-1; CDR3: SAPIGAEAF
V: TRBV20-1; CDR3: SANLRPYEQY
V: TRBV5-1; CDR3: ASSLDRVTEAF
V: TRBV6-2/TRBV6-3; CDR3: ASTWTSLNSYEQY
V: TRBV5-1; CDR3: ASSSRDLGEQY
V: TRBV19; CDR3: ASNPSGKDEKLF
V: TRBV28; CDR3: ASSWVLNSPLH
V: TRBV18; CDR3: ASSPTSGSFYEQY
V: TRBV11-3; CDR3: ASSPNYRDEQF
V: TRBV15; CDR3: ATRVRAGERGEETQY
V: TRBV19; CDR3: ASRDATGTGHNEQF
V: TRBV12-3/TRBV12-4; CDR3: ASSLGGQVNQPQH
V: TRBV12-3/TRBV12-4; CDR3: ASSLARTGSRGEQF
V: TRBV7-9; CDR3: ASSSPQARSYNEQF
V: TRBV4-2; CDR3: ASSQDQAGKNTEAF
V: TRBV5-1; CDR3: ASSLEGYGYT
V: TRBV6-2/TRBV6-3; CDR3: ASRSTGSGNTIY
V: TRBV6-6; CDR3: ASSDLETQY
V: TRBV5-1; CDR3: ASGTGTGNNEQF
V: TRBV7-2; CDR3: ASSSNRGTGELF
V: TRBV7-9; CDR3: ASSLTGHRAPLHSYGYT
V: TRBV5-6; CDR3: ASSSGQGGISYNEQF
V: TRBV6-5; CDR3: ASSLTSGKYNEQF
V: TRBV4-1; CDR3: ASSHGGDGHGYT
V: TRBV7-9; CDR3: ASSPRGTGSMNTEAF
V: TRBV12-3/TRBV12-4; CDR3: ASSSSLPGGPWGEQF
V: TRBV7-9; CDR3: ASSSGPLLTEETQY
V: TRBV25-1; CDR3: ASSDRVGEAF
V: TRBV7-9; CDR3: ASSKQAYEQY
V: TRBV12-3/TRBV12-4; CDR3: ASSPLDRSLAKNIQY